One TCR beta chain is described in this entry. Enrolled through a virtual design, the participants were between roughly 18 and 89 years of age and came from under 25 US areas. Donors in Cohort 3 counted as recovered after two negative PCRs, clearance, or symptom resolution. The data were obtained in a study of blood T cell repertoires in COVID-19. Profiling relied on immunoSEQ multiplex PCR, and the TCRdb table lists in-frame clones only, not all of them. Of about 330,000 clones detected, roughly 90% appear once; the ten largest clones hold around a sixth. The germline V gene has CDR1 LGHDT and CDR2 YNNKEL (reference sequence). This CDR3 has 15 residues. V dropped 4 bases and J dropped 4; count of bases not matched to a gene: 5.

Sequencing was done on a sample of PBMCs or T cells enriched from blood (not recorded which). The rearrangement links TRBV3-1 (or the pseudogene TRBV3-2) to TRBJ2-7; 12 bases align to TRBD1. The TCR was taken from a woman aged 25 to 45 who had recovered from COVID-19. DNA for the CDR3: TGTGCCAGCAGCCTACCGGGACAGGGGGCGTACGAGCAGTACTTC. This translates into CASSLPGQGAYEQYF.